The rows below give T cell receptor beta chains drawn from one sample of a study of metastatic and nonmetastatic thyroid tumors. With MiXCR, TCRdb reprocessed the PCR reads. The sample lists about 41,000 clones, 25% to 30% occurring once. The sequencing sample was made of blood. Receptors were obtained from a male donor with papillary thyroid cancer or a benign thyroid nodule (not recorded which). Some clones in this sample may be carry-over from other donors' samples. Both conserved end residues are trimmed from each CDR3. A D gene is named only where the DNA matches it firmly. The size field is filled for only some rows; it gives once, few, many or a size class.

>TRBJ2-1|.|.|TRBV28
ASSIPGSYNEQF
>TRBJ1-6|.|.|TRBV6-1
ASSLRDFNSPLH
>TRBJ1-1|many|.|TRBV5-4
ASSLDRVNTEAF
>TRBJ1-5|.|TRBD1|TRBV10-1
ASHTARQGADQPQH
>TRBJ1-4|.|TRBD1|TRBV6-9
ASSLRTGREKLF
>TRBJ2-3|once|.|TRBV11-1
ASSFPLRDSGPDTQY
>TRBJ2-7|.|TRBD1|TRBV5-1
ASSLEPETGYEQY
>TRBJ2-3|.|.|TRBV6-1
ASSDPGGDTQY
>TRBJ1-1|.|.|TRBV6-2/TRBV6-3
ASSYSTGRGSYTEAF
>TRBJ2-7|.|TRBD1|TRBV5-1
ASSLAPGQGAYEQY
>TRBJ1-5|.|.|TRBV28
ASSLSGGHQPQH
>TRBJ1-5|many|.|TRBV12-3/TRBV12-4
ASSRDFEPQH
>TRBJ2-5|few|.|TRBV2
ASSEVGVDQETQY
>TRBJ2-3|.|.|TRBV10-1
ASSESRGGVKDKQY
>TRBJ1-2|many|TRBD1|TRBV5-1
ASGDRGPMEGYT
>TRBJ1-6|medium-sized|TRBD1|TRBV5-1
ASSPEGQGFSPLH
>TRBJ1-2|few|.|TRBV12-3/TRBV12-4
ASMEQDENYVYT
>TRBJ1-5|.|TRBD1|TRBV6-1
ASSEQGHKHQH
>TRBJ1-6|medium-sized|.|TRBV6-1
ASTLGRWDSPLH
>TRBJ1-4|.|.|TRBV19
ANIDTTTNEKLF
>TRBJ1-2|few|.|TRBV12-5
ASGLVPDSNYGYT
>TRBJ2-7|few|TRBD2|TRBV19
ASSMWREASYEQY
>TRBJ1-4|many|.|TRBV6-2/TRBV6-3
ASSPPGQSEKLF
>TRBJ2-1|many|TRBD2|TRBV7-8
ASSLPTSGPPSSYNEQF
>TRBJ2-3|few|.|TRBV12-3/TRBV12-4
ASSFPSGPSGTDTQY
>TRBJ2-2|few|TRBD2|TRBV10-1
ASSTGGSGELF
>TRBJ1-1|many|.|TRBV4-2
ASSQDIRSAEAF
>TRBJ2-1|.|TRBD2|TRBV5-1
ASSLGSKREGNYNEQF
>TRBJ1-2|many|.|TRBV4-1
ASSRGATSNYGYT
>TRBJ2-7|many|TRBD2|TRBV7-6
ASSNPMAGEPEQY
>TRBJ2-7|.|.|TRBV27
ASSPRLGHFYEQY
>TRBJ2-1|many|.|TRBV18
ASSPGRTFTYNEQF
>TRBJ2-1|.|.|TRBV12-3/TRBV12-4
ASRRREEPYNEQF
>TRBJ2-1|many|TRBD2|TRBV7-9
ASSFTSVPEQF
>TRBJ2-7|many|.|TRBV5-6
ASSLEGASYEQY
>TRBJ2-4|many|.|TRBV19
ASAPSSAAKNIQY
>TRBJ1-2|.|TRBD1|TRBV10-1
ASSSDRGYGYT
>TRBJ2-1|medium-sized|.|TRBV12-3/TRBV12-4
ASTQQGEEQF
>TRBJ2-3|many|.|TRBV20-1
SAPSGGSSTDTQY
>TRBJ1-3|many|.|TRBV3-1
ASSLVGNTIY
>TRBJ1-3|.|.|TRBV18
ASSPPAVEGNTIY
>TRBJ2-7|few|.|TRBV20-1
SARDRSKNSYEQY
>TRBJ2-6|.|TRBD1|TRBV15
ATTTGGSGAHVPT
>TRBJ2-7|.|.|TRBV11-2
ASSLAGSSYEQY
>TRBJ2-7|.|TRBD1|TRBV11-1
ASTATPGQGSFSKY